This T cell receptor beta chain was retrieved from a study of blood T cell repertoires in COVID-19. Study overall: Donors in the United States, Italy and Spain gave samples during acute or convalescent COVID-19.

Original processing notes: Amplification of reference gene primers provided the estimated nucleated cell counts. Clones were sequenced by immunoSEQ multiplex PCR, and TCRdb holds only the in-frame ones, with some missing. V and J calls and clone size are copied from that table; D and trimming were computed from the DNA. This table has under 85,000 clones, approximately 85% appearing once. The CDR3 has 15 amino acids. V lost 4 bases to trimming and J lost 2 bases, with 15 bases between them. From germline, CDR1 is SGHAT and CDR2 FQNNGV. The chain combines TRBV11-2 with TRBJ2-7, with D perhaps matching TRBD1 (6 bases). The origin of this receptor is an elderly man with acute or convalescent COVID-19. Sequenced: peripheral blood. This CDR3 reads CASSSPLGAPYEQYF. The CDR3 nucleotides read TGTGCCAGCAGCTCCCCCTTGGGGGCTCCCTACGAGCAGTACTTC.